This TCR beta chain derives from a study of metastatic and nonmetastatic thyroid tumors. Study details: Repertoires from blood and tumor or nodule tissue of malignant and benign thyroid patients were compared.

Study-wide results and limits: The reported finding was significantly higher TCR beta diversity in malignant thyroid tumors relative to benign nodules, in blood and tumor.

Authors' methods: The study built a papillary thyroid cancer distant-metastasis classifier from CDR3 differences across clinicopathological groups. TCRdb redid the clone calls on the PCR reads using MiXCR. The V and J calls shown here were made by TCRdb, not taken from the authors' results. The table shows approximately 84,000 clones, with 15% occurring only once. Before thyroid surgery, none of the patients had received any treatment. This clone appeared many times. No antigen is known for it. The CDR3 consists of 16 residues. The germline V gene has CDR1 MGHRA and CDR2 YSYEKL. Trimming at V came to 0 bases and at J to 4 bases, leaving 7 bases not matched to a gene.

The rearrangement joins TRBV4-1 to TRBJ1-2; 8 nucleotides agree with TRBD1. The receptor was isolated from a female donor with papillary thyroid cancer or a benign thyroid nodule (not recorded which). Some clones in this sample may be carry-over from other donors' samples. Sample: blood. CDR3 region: CASSQEPGQALYGYTF. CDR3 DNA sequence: TGCGCCAGCAGCCAAGAACCGGGACAGGCCCTCTATGGCTACACCTTC.